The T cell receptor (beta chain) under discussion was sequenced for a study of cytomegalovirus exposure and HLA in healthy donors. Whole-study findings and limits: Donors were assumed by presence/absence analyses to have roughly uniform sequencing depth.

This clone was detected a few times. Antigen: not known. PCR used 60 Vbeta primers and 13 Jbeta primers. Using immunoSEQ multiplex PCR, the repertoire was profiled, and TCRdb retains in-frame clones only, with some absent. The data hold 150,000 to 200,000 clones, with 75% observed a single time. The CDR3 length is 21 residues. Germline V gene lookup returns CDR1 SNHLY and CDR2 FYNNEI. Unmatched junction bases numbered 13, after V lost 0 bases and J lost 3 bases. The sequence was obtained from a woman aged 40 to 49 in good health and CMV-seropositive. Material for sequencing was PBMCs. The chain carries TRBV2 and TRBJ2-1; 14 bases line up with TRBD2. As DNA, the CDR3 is TGTGCCAGCAGTGAAGCGCTCCGGACTAGCGGGAGGTCTTCCTTCTACAATGAGCAGTTCTTC. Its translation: CASSEALRTSGRSSFYNEQFF.